This T cell receptor (beta chain) was identified in a study of neurological immune-mediated disorders. The cells used in sorted libraries, CD4+ or CD8+ T cells, numbered some 1 million. This CDR3 is 13 amino acids long. V was clipped by 2 bases and J by 4 bases, with 6 bases between them. Per the germline V gene, CDR1 is SGHAT and CDR2 is FQDESV (reference sequence). This clonotype occurred many times. 5'RACE with 10-nucleotide random UMIs generated the cDNA. Each CDR3 protein gets one entry after TCRdb re-called the 5' RACE reads with MiXCR. The sample carries 12,000 to 15,000 distinct CDR3 sequences, roughly 13% recorded once.

Sequenced sample: CD8+ T cells from blood. The clonotype originates from a female donor with HTLV-1-associated myelopathy (HAM/TSP). This sequence joins TRBV11-1 and TRBJ2-1; D is unclear. CDR3 loop: CASSLTLYNEQFF. The DNA for the CDR3 is TGTGCCAGCAGCTTAACTCTGTACAATGAGCAGTTCTTC.